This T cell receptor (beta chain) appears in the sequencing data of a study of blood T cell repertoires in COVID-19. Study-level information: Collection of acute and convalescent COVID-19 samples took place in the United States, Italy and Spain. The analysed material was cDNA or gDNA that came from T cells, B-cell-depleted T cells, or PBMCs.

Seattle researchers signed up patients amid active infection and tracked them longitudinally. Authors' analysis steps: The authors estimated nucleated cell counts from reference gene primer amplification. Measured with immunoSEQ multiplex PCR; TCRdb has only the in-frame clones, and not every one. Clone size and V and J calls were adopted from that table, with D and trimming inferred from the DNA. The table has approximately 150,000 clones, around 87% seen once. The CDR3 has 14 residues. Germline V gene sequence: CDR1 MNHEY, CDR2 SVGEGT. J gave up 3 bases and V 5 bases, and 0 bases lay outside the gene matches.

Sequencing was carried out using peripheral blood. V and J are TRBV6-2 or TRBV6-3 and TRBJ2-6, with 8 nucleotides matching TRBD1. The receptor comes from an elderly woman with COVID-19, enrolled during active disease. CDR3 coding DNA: TGTGCCAGCAGTACAGGGGGTGGGGCCAACGTCCTGACTTTC. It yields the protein CASSTGGGANVLTF.